This T cell receptor (beta chain) was recovered during a study of T cells in Graves' hyperthyroidism and ophthalmopathy. TCR beta CDR3 region amplification was performed from RNA transcripts. The HTBI primer set was used in a first-round RT-PCR of the TCR CDR3. In TCRdb, the multiplex PCR reads were re-called with MiXCR into one record per CDR3 protein. The sample lists some 490,000 distinct CDR3 sequences; 22% were seen once. Looked up from germline, CDR1 is MDHEN and CDR2 is SYDVKM. J gave up 3 bases and V 5 bases, and 7 bases lay outside the gene matches. The CDR3 is 16 amino acids. V usage is TRBV28 and J usage is TRBJ2-7, with 13 bases identical to TRBD2. The sequence derives from a woman in her 70s with Graves' ophthalmopathy. Sequencing used blood. CDR3 in amino acids: CASSPRTSGSGYEQYF. The CDR3 DNA follows: TGTGCCAGCAGTCCTCGGACTAGCGGGAGTGGCTACGAGCAGTACTTC. Using reference TRBV28 and TRBJ2-7 for the parts outside the CDR3, the full variable domain is DVKVTQSSRYLVKRTGEKVFLECVQDMDHENMFWYRQDPGLGLRLIYFSYDVKMKEKGDIPEGYSVSREKKERFSLILESASTNQTSMYLCASSPRTSGSGYEQYFGPGTRLTVT.